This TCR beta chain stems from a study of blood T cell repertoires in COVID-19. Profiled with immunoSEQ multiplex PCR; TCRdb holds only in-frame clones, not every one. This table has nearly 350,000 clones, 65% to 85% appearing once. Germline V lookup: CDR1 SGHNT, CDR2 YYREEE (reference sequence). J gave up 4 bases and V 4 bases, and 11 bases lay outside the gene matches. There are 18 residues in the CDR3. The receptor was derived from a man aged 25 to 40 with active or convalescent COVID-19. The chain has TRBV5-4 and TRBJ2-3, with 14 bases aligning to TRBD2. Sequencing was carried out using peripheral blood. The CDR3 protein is CASSNLGTSGSLADTQYF. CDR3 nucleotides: TGTGCCAGCAGCAACTTAGGGACTAGCGGGAGCCTCGCAGATACGCAGTATTTT. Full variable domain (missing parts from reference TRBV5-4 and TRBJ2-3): ETGVTQSPTHLIKTRGQQVTLRCSSQSGHNTVSWYQQALGQGPQFIFQYYREEENGRGNFPPRFSGLQFPNYSSELNVNALELDDSALYLCASSNLGTSGSLADTQYFGPGTRLTVL.